This TCR beta chain was identified in a study of spatial heterogeneity in lung cancer. Study-wide background: On average, each unique TCR and UMI combination appeared more than ten times in raw reads.

With V trimmed by 6 bases and J by 8 bases, 9 bases remained unmatched. This CDR3 contains 13 residues. Looked up from germline, CDR1 is DFQATT and CDR2 is SNEGSKA (reference sequence). Individual TCR cDNA molecules each bore their own unique molecular identifier. TCRdb fed the 5' RACE reads into MiXCR, producing one record per CDR3 protein. The profile covers 13,000 or so distinct CDR3 sequences, with around 6.1% appearing a single time and over 8.5% taken by the ten largest. Findings and caveats of the study: Regional and ubiquitous nonsynonymous mutations were tracked by counts of regional and ubiquitous expanded TCRs, respectively. For expanded intratumoral alpha and beta TCRs, counts tracked tumor mutation counts.

The time point was: sample taken at primary tumor resection. Unsorted tumor, nontumor lung tissue or cryopreserved PBMC supplied the whole RNA. This clonotype was found many times. Its antigen is unidentified. The chain couples TRBV20-1 to TRBJ2-1; 8 positions agree with TRBD2. The origin of this receptor is a female donor with early-stage non-small cell lung cancer. The specimen was lung tumor tissue, collected at surgery. The CDR3 loop reads CSAPGGGIDEQFF. The CDR3 DNA reads TGCAGTGCCCCGGGAGGGGGAATCGATGAGCAGTTCTTC.